Following are 22 T cell receptor beta chains from one sample sequenced in a study of shared clonotypes between healthy human individuals. Clones were sequenced by immunoSEQ multiplex PCR, and TCRdb holds only the in-frame ones, with some missing. The data show some 380,000 clones, with 90% to 98% seen just once and more than 0.3% held by the top ten. The sequencing input was memory CD8+ T cells sorted from blood. Stated subset: CD45RO+ cells pooled with CCR7-negative TemRA cells. All receptors come from a young man in good health.

The rearrangement uses TRBV30 and TRBJ1-1; D uncertain. The CDR3 has 14 residues. Germline V gene sequence: CDR1 GTSNPN, CDR2 SVGIG (reference sequence). Trimming took off 4 bases at V and 2 bases at J, with 14 bases between the two ends. This CDR3 is CAWKIEGDNTEAFF. Written as DNA, the CDR3 is TGTGCCTGGAAAATCGAAGGCGATAACACTGAAGCTTTCTTT.

This sequence joins TRBV6-1 and TRBJ2-5; D not resolved. V lost 2 bases and J lost 3, with 7 bases in between. Germline loops: CDR1 MNHNS, CDR2 SASEGT. The CDR3 contains 13 residues. In DNA form, the CDR3 reads TGTGCCAGCAGTGAAAACAAGGAAGAGACCCAGTACTTC. The encoded protein is CASSENKEETQYF.

The genes are TRBV11-2 and TRBJ1-2, with 10 nucleotides matching TRBD1. V was clipped by 1 base and J by 6 bases; unmatched bases: 2. Germline lookup yields CDR1 SGHAT and CDR2 FQNNGV. The CDR3 runs to 14 residues. The CDR3 sequence: CASSLGQGAHGYTF. In nucleotides, the CDR3 is TGTGCCAGCAGCTTAGGACAGGGGGCCCATGGCTACACCTTC.

J is TRBJ1-3 and V is TRBV6-5; TRBD1 might be the D (5 bases). The CDR3 covers 15 residues. V was shortened by 10 bases and J by 7 bases, with 23 bases between the two germline ends. Germline CDR1 reads MNHEY; CDR2 reads SVGAGI. CDR3 in DNA: TGTGCCACAATCCCGCCGGGGGGGAAAGCGAACACCATATATTTT. It is translated as CATIPPGGKANTIYF.

The chain combines TRBV5-4 with TRBJ2-7; D not certain. CDR1 and CDR2 (germline): SGHNT, YYREEE (reference sequence). This CDR3 is built from 15 residues. Trimming took 2 bases from V and 7 from J, leaving 19 bases between them. The CDR3 spells CASSLFPENPWEQYF. DNA for the CDR3: TGTGCCAGCAGCTTATTTCCCGAAAACCCGTGGGAGCAGTACTTC.

V gene TRBV7-9 combines with J gene TRBJ2-2; TRBD2 is a possible D gene (6 bases). Germline assignment: CDR1 SEHNR and CDR2 FQNEAQ (reference sequence). This CDR3 has 14 residues. Trimming left V 1 base short and J 4 bases short, with 7 bases between. The CDR3 region has the DNA TGTGCCAGCAGCTTAGTGGGGGGCACCGGGGAGCTGTTTTTT. Its protein product is CASSLVGGTGELFF. The whole variable domain, remainder taken from reference TRBV7-9 and TRBJ2-2, is DTGVSQNPRHKITKRGQNVTFRCDPISEHNRLYWYRQTLGQGPEFLTYFQNEAQLEKSRLLSDRFSAERPKGSFSTLEIQRTEQGDSAMYLCASSLVGGTGELFFGEGSRLTVL.

V usage is TRBV11-2 and J usage is TRBJ1-1; D perhaps matches TRBD1 (6 bases). Germline CDR1 and CDR2: SGHAT and FQNNGV. The CDR3 spans 15 residues. V lost 1 base, J lost 5 bases, and 14 bases lay in between. The CDR3 coding sequence is TGTGCCAGCAGCTTAGCTGGCAGGGGTCGTACTGAAGCTTTCTTT. Encoded protein: CASSLAGRGRTEAFF.

The chain recombines TRBV5-4 with TRBJ1-2; D gene ambiguous. The V and J ends lost 7 bases and 7 bases respectively, with 8 bases between them. From germline, CDR1 is SGHNT and CDR2 YYREEE (reference sequence). This CDR3 region has 10 residues. This chain's CDR3 is CASGSGGYTF. The CDR3 DNA reads as TGTGCCAGCGGGTCTGGTGGCTACACCTTC.

Comment on this clone: Other DNA sequences in this sample translate to the same CDR3. J is TRBJ2-7 and V is TRBV9; a weak D match, TRBD2 (6 bases). CDR3 length: 14 residues. The germline V gene encodes CDR1 SGDLS and CDR2 YYNGEE. V was clipped by 0 bases and J by 4 bases, with 11 bases between them. CDR3 loop: CASSVGTGTYEQYF. The CDR3 region has the DNA TGTGCCAGCAGCGTAGGGACTGGGACTTACGAGCAGTACTTC.

The rearrangement uses TRBV19 and TRBJ2-2; 10 bases are a match to TRBD2. Looked up from germline, CDR1 is LNHDA and CDR2 is SQIVND (reference sequence). V lost 7 bases and J lost 6; bases outside the gene matches: 17. This CDR3 region has 18 residues. The CDR3 DNA reads TGTGCCAGTACGCAGAGCGGGAGGGCCGCGGCCGGGGCCGGGGAGCTGTTTTTT. Encoded protein: CASTQSGRAAAGAGELFF.

This sequence joins TRBV28 and TRBJ2-1; 7 nucleotides match TRBD1. With 3 bases clipped from V and 5 bases from J, the junction kept 7 bases outside the gene matches. This CDR3 spans 15 amino acids. Germline V gene lookup returns CDR1 MDHEN and CDR2 SYDVKM. The CDR3 sequence is CASSFGTAYNNEQFF. CDR3 sequence (DNA): TGTGCCAGCAGTTTTGGGACAGCCTATAACAATGAGCAGTTCTTC.

This chain links TRBV5-1 with TRBJ2-3; D tentatively fits TRBD1 or TRBD2 (5 bases each). This CDR3 is 15 amino acids long. Germline-derived CDR1 and CDR2 are SGHRS and YFSETQ. V lost 5 bases to trimming and J lost 7 bases, with 20 bases between them. CDR3 amino acids: CASRPTGVGGHTQYF. CDR3 bases: TGCGCCAGCAGGCCCACTGGGGTTGGGGGTCATACGCAGTATTTT.

This clone was observed a few times. This sequence joins TRBV5-1 and TRBJ1-2, with 7 bases that match TRBD1. The germline V gene encodes CDR1 SGHRS and CDR2 YFSETQ. Germline trimming cut 4 bases from V and 3 bases from J; bases unmatched to any gene: 6. The CDR3 has 14 residues. The CDR3 reads CASSDLTGYYGYTF. CDR3 nucleotide sequence: TGCGCCAGCAGCGACCTGACAGGGTACTATGGCTACACCTTC.

The V call is TRBV14, the J call TRBJ2-5, with D maybe TRBD1 (7 bases). The CDR3 is 15 amino acids. CDR1 and CDR2 from the germline V gene are SGHDN and FVKESK. The V gene lost 4 bases and the J gene lost 9 bases, with 21 bases spanning the gap. The CDR3 DNA sequence: TGTGCCAGCAGCCCCGCGGGGACAGCACCTAAGGCCCAGTACTTC. This gives the protein CASSPAGTAPKAQYF.

The chain employs TRBV5-8 and TRBJ2-1; D uncertain. Trimming shortened V by 5 bases and J by 8 bases, and 14 bases separated the two germline ends. The germline CDR1 and CDR2 sequences are SGHTS and YDEGEE. CDR3 length equals 13 residues. The CDR3 DNA sequence: TGTGCCAGCAGGCGCCGACATGGGGATGAGCAGTTCTTC. Translation gives CASRRRHGDEQFF.

The chain combines TRBV2 with TRBJ2-1; a weak D match, TRBD1 (5 bases). This CDR3 spans 12 amino acids. Looked up from germline, CDR1 is SNHLY and CDR2 is FYNNEI. The germline V and J ends were trimmed by 4 bases and 16 bases, with 17 bases remaining between them. The CDR3: CASSVGAPKSFF. The CDR3 DNA is TGTGCCAGCAGTGTAGGGGCCCCCAAGTCTTTCTTC.

J is TRBJ1-2 and V is TRBV20-1; unclear D gene. The CDR3 extends over 11 amino acids. The germline CDR1 and CDR2 sequences are DFQATT and SNEGSKA (reference sequence). V was pared by 2 bases and J by 4 bases, with 5 bases between. CDR3 loop: CSARSSYGYTF. CDR3 sequence (DNA): TGCAGTGCTAGAAGCTCCTATGGCTACACCTTC.

Of note for this clone: Within the sample, other DNA sequences also encode this same CDR3. The genes are TRBV28 and TRBJ2-7, with D hard to call. Trimming removed 6 bases at V and 3 bases at J, with 12 bases between. In germline, CDR1 is MDHEN, CDR2 SYDVKM. The CDR3 loop spans 13 amino acids. The CDR3, as DNA: TGTGCCAGCAGCAGGACGGTAAGCTACGAGCAGTACTTC. Translated: CASSRTVSYEQYF.

The J gene is TRBJ1-1, the V gene TRBV30, with 8 positions matching TRBD1. The CDR3 contains 14 residues. Germline values: CDR1 GTSNPN, CDR2 SVGIG (reference sequence). The V and J ends lost 3 bases and 5 bases, in that order; junction bases with no gene match: 8. CDR3 nucleotide sequence: TGTGCCTGGAGCCCCCCGGACAGGGTAACTGAAGCTTTCTTT. Its protein product is CAWSPPDRVTEAFF.

This clone was recorded once. The chain employs TRBV21-1 and TRBJ2-1; the DNA was not compared with TRBD2, the D call given in the table. TRBV21-1 is a documented pseudogene. This CDR3 region has 17 residues. CDR3 in amino acids: CASERTSSDRGGNEQFF. CDR3 sequence (DNA): TGTGCCAGCGAAAGGACTAGTAGCGACAGAGGGGGCAATGAGCAGTTCTTC.

V is TRBV27 and J is TRBJ2-2; 7 bases are a match to TRBD1. The trim removed 4 bases at V and 5 bases at J, leaving 13 bases unmatched. From germline, CDR1 is MNHEY and CDR2 SMNVEV (reference sequence). This CDR3 has 17 amino acids. CDR3 bases: TGTGCCAGCAGTTACCGCCCGACAGGGACGGAAACCGGGGAGCTGTTTTTT. Translation gives CASSYRPTGTETGELFF.

The V and J genes are TRBV6-5 and TRBJ2-3; D possibly uses TRBD1 or TRBD2 (5 bases each). The V gene lost 0 bases and the J gene lost 5 bases, with 6 bases spanning the gap. The CDR3 loop spans 13 amino acids. CDR1 and CDR2 from the germline V gene are MNHEY and SVGAGI. The CDR3 sequence: CASSYSGVDTQYF. The CDR3 DNA sequence: TGTGCCAGCAGTTACTCGGGGGTAGATACGCAGTATTTT.